Presented here are 19 T cell receptor beta chains from one specimen sequenced in a study of blood T cell repertoires in COVID-19. Sequencing used immunoSEQ multiplex PCR; TCRdb keeps in-frame clones, though not all of them. This sample has about 260,000 clones; 91% occur once, and the top ten carry around 2.8%. Source material: PBMCs or T cells enriched from blood (not recorded which). The receptors were gathered from a middle-aged man who had been exposed to COVID-19.

The gene calls are TRBV5-1 and TRBJ2-2, with TRBD2 matching 10 bases. Germline CDR1 is SGHRS and CDR2 is YFSETQ. The V gene end was trimmed by 5 bases and the J gene end by 6 bases; junction bases not matched to a gene: 7. This CDR3 is built from 15 residues. This chain's CDR3 is CASRLGTSVAGELFF. CDR3 coding DNA: TGCGCCAGCAGGCTTGGGACTAGCGTTGCCGGGGAGCTGTTTTTT.

This clone appeared once. This rearrangement joins TRBV12-5 to TRBJ1-1, with D maybe TRBD1 (5 bases). Per germline, CDR1 LGHNT and CDR2 FRNRAP. Deletions cut 1 base from V and 0 bases from J, with 6 bases between. The CDR3 sequence is 14 residues long. CDR3 sequence reads: CASGLDRLNTEAFF. The CDR3 nucleotides read TGTGCTAGTGGTTTGGACAGGTTGAACACTGAAGCTTTCTTT.

This clone was observed a single time. This chain links TRBV11-3 with TRBJ2-2; unclear D gene. CDR1 SGHNT and CDR2 YENEEA come from the germline V gene. The CDR3 has 11 amino acids. V lost 5 bases and J 7 bases, leaving 5 bases between the germline ends. CDR3 nucleotides: TGTGCCAGCAGCCGAGGCGGGGAGCTGTTTTTT. It translates to CASSRGGELFF. Full variable domain (remainder filled in from reference TRBV11-3 and TRBJ2-2): EAGVVQSPRYKIIEKKQPVAFWCNPISGHNTLYWYLQNLGQGPELLIRYENEEAVDDSQLPKDRFSAERLKGVDSTLKIQPAELGDSAVYLCASSRGGELFFGEGSRLTVL.

The chain joins TRBV20-1 to TRBJ1-5; 8 nucleotides align to TRBD1. After removal of 3 bases from V and 4 bases from J, the junction contained 8 bases not matched to a gene. Germline V lookup: CDR1 DFQATT, CDR2 SNEGSKA (reference sequence). CDR3 length: 15 residues. As DNA, the CDR3 is TGCAGTGCTAGTATGGACAGGGTAGGAAATCAGCCCCAGCATTTT. It specifies CSASMDRVGNQPQHF.

This chain uses TRBV12-5 with TRBJ2-7, with 11 bases aligning to TRBD2. The V segment lost 7 bases and the J segment 1 base; nucleotides outside the gene matches: 15. The CDR3 totals 18 residues. Germline loops: CDR1 LGHNT, CDR2 FRNRAP. This CDR3 reads CASAPGSGRARWSYEQYF. The DNA for the CDR3 is TGTGCTAGTGCCCCCGGTAGCGGGAGGGCCCGTTGGTCCTACGAGCAGTACTTC.

The chain combines TRBV7-2 with TRBJ2-1; D is unclear. V was pared by 3 bases and J by 3 bases, with 12 bases between. Germline CDR1 reads SGHTA; CDR2 reads FQGNSA. The length of the CDR3 is 15 residues. CDR3 in amino acids: CASSFFGHHYNEQFF. The CDR3 DNA follows: TGTGCCAGCAGCTTCTTCGGTCATCACTACAATGAGCAGTTCTTC.

The chain employs TRBV4-2 and TRBJ2-7; D ambiguous. CDR1 is LGHNA, CDR2 YNFKEQ, per germline. Trimming cost V 4 bases and J 3 bases, with 16 bases left between them. This CDR3 comprises 15 residues. In DNA, the CDR3 is TGTGCCAGCAGCCCCTCGAGAGGCGTCTTCTACGAGCAGTACTTC. Its protein is CASSPSRGVFYEQYF.

The rearrangement uses TRBV28 and TRBJ1-4; D is undetermined. The germline V gene encodes CDR1 MDHEN and CDR2 SYDVKM. This CDR3 has 13 residues. With 2 bases removed from V and 4 bases from J, the gap between germline ends came to 5 bases. The CDR3 coding sequence is TGTGCCAGCAGTTTAGGGAGTAATGAAAAACTGTTTTTT. Translating gives CASSLGSNEKLFF.

This clone was detected once. The V gene is TRBV5-1, the J gene TRBJ2-7, with D possibly matching TRBD1 (6 bases). The germline CDR1 and CDR2 sequences are SGHRS and YFSETQ. The CDR3 loop spans 13 amino acids. The V gene lost 3 bases and the J gene lost 4 bases, with 11 bases spanning the gap. The CDR3, as DNA: TGCGCCAGCAGCTCCGACAGGTTATACGAGCAGTACTTC. Translating gives CASSSDRLYEQYF.

This clone was observed once. The V call is TRBV5-1, the J call TRBJ1-5; D possibly corresponds to TRBD1 (6 bases). V gave up 4 bases and J gave up 2 bases, with 10 bases separating them. Per germline, CDR1 SGHRS and CDR2 YFSETQ. The CDR3 contains 14 residues. CDR3 loop: CASSPTGRNQPQHF. Here the CDR3 DNA reads TGCGCCAGCAGCCCTACAGGGCGCAATCAGCCCCAGCATTTT.

J is TRBJ2-6 and V is TRBV25-1, with a possible D match to TRBD2 (5 bases). This CDR3 has 17 residues. From germline, CDR1 is MGHDK and CDR2 SYGVNS. V dropped 1 base and J dropped 4 bases, with 14 bases sitting between them. CDR3 nucleotides: TGTGCCAGCAGTGAATTTTACCGGGGTACCGGGGCCAACGTCCTGACTTTC. This translates into CASSEFYRGTGANVLTF. The variable domain in full, with the rest retrieved from reference TRBV25-1 and TRBJ2-6, is EADIYQTPRYLVIGTGKKITLECSQTMGHDKMYWYQQDPGMELHLIHYSYGVNSTEKGDLSSESTVSRIRTEHFPLTLESARPSHTSQYLCASSEFYRGTGANVLTFGAGSRLTVL.

This clone was detected a few times. The chain couples TRBV7-9 to TRBJ2-5; a weak D match, TRBD2 (5 bases). Germline V gene data show CDR1 as SEHNR and CDR2 as FQNEAQ (reference sequence). The length of the CDR3 is 15 residues. Trimming pared 3 bases from V and 5 bases from J, leaving 16 bases between. CDR3 sequence: CASSFGSGGLETQYF. The CDR3 DNA is TGTGCCAGCAGCTTCGGAAGCGGCGGGTTGGAGACCCAGTACTTC.

This clone showed up just a few times. This rearrangement joins TRBV7-9 to TRBJ2-3, with TRBD2 matching over 14 bases. The length of the CDR3 is 15 residues. Trimming took 3 bases from V and 6 from J; bases not matched to a gene: 2. Germline lookup yields CDR1 SEHNR and CDR2 FQNEAQ (reference sequence). The CDR3 DNA follows: TGTGCCAGCAGCTTCTGGACTAGCGGGAGGGATACGCAGTATTTT. This codes for CASSFWTSGRDTQYF.

About this clone itself: This sample also contains other DNA sequences that code for the same CDR3. The rearrangement links TRBV19 to TRBJ2-2, with TRBD2 identical over 16 bases. The CDR3 runs to 15 residues. CDR1 LNHDA and CDR2 SQIVND come from the germline V gene (reference sequence). The trim removed 3 bases at V and 9 bases at J, leaving 1 base unmatched. CDR3 sequence reads: CASSMGLAGGRELFF. In DNA form, the CDR3 reads TGTGCCAGTAGTATGGGACTAGCGGGAGGGAGGGAGCTGTTTTTT.

This sequence joins TRBV19 and TRBJ1-5, with D maybe TRBD1 (6 bases). CDR3 length: 15 residues. V was pared by 10 bases and J by 5 bases, with 21 bases between. Germline V gene data show CDR1 as LNHDA and CDR2 as SQIVND (reference sequence). The CDR3 bases are TGTGCCACTACCCAGGGGCAGACGATCCATCAGCCCCAGCATTTT. It codes for CATTQGQTIHQPQHF.

The chain employs TRBV6-5 and TRBJ1-2, with 8 bases that match TRBD1. The CDR3 spans 14 residues. With 2 bases clipped from V and 7 bases from J, the junction kept 6 bases outside the gene matches. Per germline, CDR1 MNHEY and CDR2 SVGAGI. The CDR3 protein is CASSYQGAHRGYTF. DNA of the CDR3: TGTGCCAGCAGTTACCAGGGGGCTCATCGTGGCTACACCTTC.

V usage is TRBV7-2 and J usage is TRBJ2-1; 10 bases map to TRBD2. Per the germline V gene, CDR1 is SGHTA and CDR2 is FQGNSA. This CDR3 has 16 residues. V lost 1 base, J lost 8 bases, and 8 bases stayed unmatched. CDR3 DNA sequence: TGTGCCAGCAGCTTAGTACCTAGCGGGAGCTGGCATGAGCAGTTCTTC. Encoded protein: CASSLVPSGSWHEQFF.

CDR3 nucleotide sequence: TGTGCCAGCAGCTCCGACAGGGACAGGGAGACCCAGTACTTC. Translation: CASSSDRDRETQYF. The chain recombines TRBV7-9 with TRBJ2-5; 8 bases fit TRBD1. V was pared by 4 bases and J by 5 bases, with 6 bases of the junction left unmatched. Germline CDR1 reads SEHNR; CDR2 reads FQNEAQ (reference sequence). This CDR3 comprises 14 residues.

The V gene is TRBV11-2, the J gene TRBJ1-2; tentatively, D is TRBD1 (6 bases). The V gene's germline CDR1 is SGHAT and CDR2 FQNNGV. Trimming cost V 8 bases and J 4 bases, with 14 bases left between them. The CDR3 is 13 amino acids. The CDR3 bases are TGTGCCAGCGGGATACAGGGTACCTATGGCTACACCTTC. Residues: CASGIQGTYGYTF.